These T cell receptor beta chains were read from a single sample in a study of T-cell reconstitution after alpha-beta-depleted transplantation in children. TCRdb passed the PCR reads through MiXCR, listing each CDR3 protein once. The table includes some 150,000 distinct CDR3 sequences, around 10% detected once. The input for sequencing was PBMCs, mostly from graft donor cells, taken 180 days after TCRalphabeta/CD19-depleted stem cell transplant. The origin of the receptors is a female patient aged 2-10 years who had a stem cell transplant for congenital amegakaryocytic thrombocytopenia, so the T cells may come from the graft donor. The conserved cysteine and the conserved F or W are not part of the CDR3 here.

>TRBJ2-7|TRBV28
ASSFGIAGITYEQY
>TRBJ1-4|TRBV9
ASSVGGNWGEKLF
>TRBJ2-7|TRBV20-1
SASGGLAVGYEQY
>TRBJ1-2|TRBV20-1
SASTLTGAERGGYT
>TRBJ1-5|TRBV6-5
ASSYSSGVYLQPQH
>TRBJ2-3|TRBV7-2
ASSHSIGGQGTQY
>TRBJ2-5|TRBV7-2
ASSLAGRKETQY
>TRBJ2-1|TRBV10-3
AIQRASGRAGYNEQF
>TRBJ1-3|TRBV10-2
ASRGQGDTIY
>TRBJ1-2|TRBV20-1
SASPQTGYGYT
>TRBJ2-1|TRBV5-1
ASSLVKTSGLSYNEQF
>TRBJ2-7|TRBV12-3/TRBV12-4
ASRQGYEQY
>TRBJ2-5|TRBV20-1
SARVLAGETQY
>TRBJ2-4|TRBV6-5
ASSYARGGITKNIQY
>TRBJ2-1|TRBV5-1
ASSLAKLSGGRHEQF
>TRBJ2-3|TRBV29-1
SVEPMRGDTQY
>TRBJ2-2|TRBV20-1
SARSSGGAKTGELF
>TRBJ2-3|TRBV4-2
ASRQGGRESDTQY
>TRBJ1-4|TRBV6-2/TRBV6-3
ASSSPGQGYEKLF
>TRBJ1-6|TRBV20-1
SAYRGNSPLH
>TRBJ2-5|TRBV7-9
ASSPLGTRQVETQY
>TRBJ2-1|TRBV20-1
SARPRVNEQF
>TRBJ1-1|TRBV5-1
ASSLTGWGTEAF
>TRBJ2-5|TRBV20-1
SARSPGGARETQY
>TRBJ1-5|TRBV28
ASIGANQPQH
>TRBJ2-3|TRBV7-2
ASTPRSSVTDTQY
>TRBJ2-4|TRBV5-1
ASSGGPQGFAKNIQY
>TRBJ2-7|TRBV28
ASGTPYTYEQY
>TRBJ1-4|TRBV5-1
ASSYYGTLTNEKLF
>TRBJ2-7|TRBV7-2
ASSPDSPTYEQY
>TRBJ2-3|TRBV2
ASSDDMRGTDTQY
>TRBJ1-3|TRBV20-1
SAPDGLSGNTIY
>TRBJ1-2|TRBV20-1
SATYRDRGRDGYT
>TRBJ2-7|TRBV7-3
ASSLNPGSYEQY
>TRBJ2-7|TRBV28
ASRNAYGTDWIEQY
>TRBJ2-3|TRBV5-1
ASSLVGSTDTQY
>TRBJ2-7|TRBV29-1
SVEGTSAYEQY
>TRBJ2-1|TRBV5-1
ASSINPGLVYNEQF
>TRBJ2-7|TRBV29-1
SVYKPGLAGVWLGEQY
>TRBJ2-3|TRBV6-5
ASSYVISTDTQY
>TRBJ2-2|TRBV5-1
ASSGGLAGAGELF
>TRBJ2-7|TRBV20-1
SASRDVGDEQY
>TRBJ1-5|TRBV20-1
SARSGWGNQPQH
>TRBJ2-3|TRBV11-1
ASSPVVPWALMSADTQY
>TRBJ2-2|TRBV11-2
ASSLKGHSNTGELF
>TRBJ2-7|TRBV10-2
ASSSYGTGGLATYEQY
>TRBJ1-1|TRBV15
ATSRDPGQRNTEAF
>TRBJ1-2|TRBV5-1
ASSLEGTASYGYT
>TRBJ2-3|TRBV12-3/TRBV12-4
ASSFGQVRGTDTQY